A selection of T cell receptor beta chains follows, all from one sample in a study of vaccination and CD4 T cells after COVID-19. Their target antigens are unknown. TCRdb called the PCR reads again in MiXCR, with one record for every CDR3 protein. Of some 13,000 distinct CDR3 sequences detected, 45% to 50% appear once; the ten largest clones hold roughly 15%. Input material: CD4+ T cells from blood, cultured in vitro. These receptors were collected from a human donor who had recovered from COVID-19. CDR3s include the opening cysteine and the closing phenylalanine or tryptophan. D genes are given only for firm matches. Clone size, where shown, is once, few, many, or a class for clones that have expanded.

d_call	v_call	clone_size	j_call	cdr3_nt	cdr3_aa
-	TRBV18	-	TRBJ1-2	TGTGCCAGCTCACAGGCCGGGACCCCGGGAGATGGCTACACCTTC	CASSQAGTPGDGYTF
-	TRBV18	-	TRBJ2-1	TGTGCCAGCTCACCGCGAGATGAGCAGTTCTTC	CASSPRDEQFF
-	TRBV20-1	-	TRBJ2-3	TGCAGTGCTAACCCCCTAAGCTCTGGCACAGATACGCAGTATTTT	CSANPLSSGTDTQYF
TRBD1	TRBV19	-	TRBJ2-3	TGTGCCAGTAGACGACAGGGCAGTAGCACAGATACGCAGTATTTT	CASRRQGSSTDTQYF
TRBD2	TRBV6-2/TRBV6-3	-	TRBJ2-1	TGTGCCAGCAGCCGTAGCGGGATCAATGAGCAGTTCTTC	CASSRSGINEQFF
TRBD1	TRBV25-1	few	TRBJ2-2	TGTGCCAGCAGTGATCGACAGGGTAGGACCGGGGAGCTGTTTTTT	CASSDRQGRTGELFF
TRBD2	TRBV20-1	few	TRBJ2-7	TGCAGTGCTCCCCAAAGCGGGAGCTACGAGCAGTACTTC	CSAPQSGSYEQYF
-	TRBV7-8	-	TRBJ1-5	TGTGCCAGCAGCTTAGTACAGGGTGGTCAGCCCCAGCATTTT	CASSLVQGGQPQHF
-	TRBV14	-	TRBJ2-7	TGTGCCAGCAGCCAAGGCTGGGGGGCCCCTAACTCCTACGAGCAGTACTTC	CASSQGWGAPNSYEQYF
-	TRBV6-4	few	TRBJ1-6	TGTGCCAGCAGTGAAGGGGAAAGTTCACCCCTCCACTTT	CASSEGESSPLHF
-	TRBV20-1	few	TRBJ1-1	TGCAGTGCTAGAGAACTATCTGTATGGATGAACACTGAAGCTTTCTTT	CSARELSVWMNTEAFF
TRBD2	TRBV7-6	-	TRBJ2-5	TGTGCCAGCAGCATGGGACTAGCGGGAGTTGGAGAGACCCAGTACTTC	CASSMGLAGVGETQYF
TRBD1	TRBV9	-	TRBJ2-3	TGTGCCAGCAGCGTCTTGGGACAGGGAACAGATACGCAGTATTTT	CASSVLGQGTDTQYF
TRBD2	TRBV6-2/TRBV6-3	-	TRBJ2-2	TGTGCCAGCACCTACTCTAGCGGGAGGTACACCGGGGAGCTGTTTTTT	CASTYSSGRYTGELFF